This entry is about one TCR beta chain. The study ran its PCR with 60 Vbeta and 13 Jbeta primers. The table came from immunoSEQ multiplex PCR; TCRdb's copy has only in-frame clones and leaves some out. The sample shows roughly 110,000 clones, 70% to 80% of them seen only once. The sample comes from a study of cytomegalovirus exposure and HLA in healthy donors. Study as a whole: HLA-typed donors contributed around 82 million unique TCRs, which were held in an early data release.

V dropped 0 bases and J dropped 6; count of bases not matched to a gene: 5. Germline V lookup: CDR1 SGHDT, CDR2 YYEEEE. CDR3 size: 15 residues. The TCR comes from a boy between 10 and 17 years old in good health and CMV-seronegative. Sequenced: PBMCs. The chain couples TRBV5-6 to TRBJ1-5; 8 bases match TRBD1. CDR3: CASSLGTGSRQPQHF. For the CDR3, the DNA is TGTGCCAGCAGCTTGGGGACAGGGTCCCGTCAGCCCCAGCATTTT. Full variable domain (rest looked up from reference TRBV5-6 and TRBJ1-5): DAGVTQSPTHLIKTRGQQVTLRCSPKSGHDTVSWYQQALGQGPQFIFQYYEEEERQRGNFPDRFSGHQFPNYSSELNVNALLLGDSALYLCASSLGTGSRQPQHFGDGTRLSIL.